These 24 T cell receptor beta chains originate from one sample sequenced in a study of long-term antiretroviral therapy in people with HIV. immunoSEQ v3.0 was run at survey level. The protocol was immunoSEQ multiplex PCR, while the TCRdb copy is restricted to in-frame clones and leaves out a portion. The top ten hold 6.5% to 10% of the sample, which has 15,000 to 20,000 clones, over 75% seen once. The specimen was unsorted PBMCs, collected at the start of antiretroviral therapy, before treatment. Source of these receptors: a woman aged 40-49 years with HIV.

V gene TRBV6-5 combines with J gene TRBJ2-7; possible D gene TRBD1, 6 bases. This CDR3 comprises 12 residues. V lost 4 bases to trimming and J lost 6 bases, with 10 bases between them. CDR1 and CDR2 (germline): MNHEY, SVGAGI. CDR3 residues: CASSSTGIEQYF. The CDR3 nucleotides read TGTGCCAGCAGTTCCACAGGGATCGAGCAGTACTTC.

This clone was detected once. The J gene is TRBJ2-1, the V gene TRBV5-1; 7 positions match TRBD2. The CDR3 is made up of 17 amino acids. CDR1 is SGHRS and CDR2 is YFSETQ in the germline V gene. Unmatched junction bases numbered 13, after V lost 0 bases and J lost 7 bases. The CDR3: CASSLARFAREGNEQFF. CDR3 nucleotide sequence: TGCGCCAGCAGCTTGGCCAGGTTCGCGAGGGAGGGGAATGAGCAGTTCTTC.

This chain uses TRBV5-6 with TRBJ2-4; D perhaps matches TRBD1 (6 bases). Germline lookup yields CDR1 SGHDT and CDR2 YYEEEE. V was shortened by 0 bases and J by 3 bases, with 16 bases between the two germline ends. The CDR3 runs 17 residues. CDR3 in DNA: TGTGCCAGCAGCTTGGCACACAGGGAATATGGCAAAAACATTCAGTACTTC. Its protein is CASSLAHREYGKNIQYF.

The DNA of the CDR3 is TGTGCCATCAGTGAGTCGATGCAGGGGGCTGGGGAGACCCAGTACTTC. Translating it yields CAISESMQGAGETQYF. The gene calls are TRBV10-3 and TRBJ2-5, with 8 bases lining up with TRBD1. The V gene's germline CDR1 is ENHRY and CDR2 SYGVKD. The CDR3 consists of 16 residues. J lost 5 bases, V lost 0 bases, and 8 bases had no gene match.

V and J are TRBV7-9 and TRBJ2-2; 12 bases are shared with TRBD2. CDR3 size: 17 residues. J was trimmed by 3 bases and V by 1 base; bases with no gene match: 3. The germline CDR1 and CDR2 sequences are SEHNR and FQNEAQ (reference sequence). The CDR3 region is CASSLGRLAGDTGELFF. The CDR3 nucleotides are TGTGCCAGCAGCTTAGGCCGACTAGCGGGGGACACCGGGGAGCTGTTTTTT.

Notes on this clone: One junction end does not reproduce the germline sequence, and a read error may be involved. The gene calls are TRBV7-8 and TRBJ2-5; D gene ambiguous. Germline V CDR1 and CDR2: SGHVS, FQNEAQ. This CDR3 comprises 8 residues. The DNA for the CDR3 is TGTGCCAGCAGTCAGGCGGACTTC. Protein: CASSQADF.

The rearrangement uses TRBV19 and TRBJ2-3; D is unclear. The germline CDR1 and CDR2 sequences are LNHDA and SQIVND (reference sequence). V lost 6 bases to trimming and J lost 2 bases, with 15 bases between them. There are 15 residues in the CDR3. The CDR3 loop is CASSPALAPTDTQYF. The CDR3 nucleotides read TGTGCCAGTAGCCCGGCTCTTGCGCCCACAGATACGCAGTATTTT.

The rearrangement links TRBV18 to TRBJ2-2; D might be TRBD2 (6 bases). The germline V gene has CDR1 KGHSH and CDR2 LQKENI. V gave up 8 bases and J gave up 5 bases, with 18 bases separating them. The CDR3 sequence is 15 residues long. DNA for the CDR3: TGTGCCAGCACTAGGGACTCCCGTGGAACCGGGGAGCTGTTTTTT. Protein sequence: CASTRDSRGTGELFF.

The V call is TRBV7-6, the J call TRBJ1-5; D is possibly TRBD1 (5 bases). This CDR3 has 16 amino acids. Germline loops: CDR1 SGHVS, CDR2 FNYEAQ. V lost 5 bases and J 0 bases, leaving 14 bases between the germline ends. CDR3 DNA: TGTGCCAGCAGCCGCATTGGGGGGATTAGCAATCAGCCCCAGCATTTT. Translating gives CASSRIGGISNQPQHF.

The V gene is TRBV5-1, the J gene TRBJ1-4; the match to TRBD1 covers 7 bases. Germline loops: CDR1 SGHRS, CDR2 YFSETQ. This CDR3 contains 16 residues. Unmatched junction bases numbered 6, after V lost 0 bases and J lost 4 bases. Here the CDR3 DNA reads TGCGCCAGCAGCTTGGGGAGGACAGGCGTTAATGAAAAACTGTTTTTT. Translating gives CASSLGRTGVNEKLFF.

The CDR3 is CASSWTVPGELFF. DNA of the CDR3: TGTGCCAGCAGCTGGACAGTACCCGGGGAGCTGTTTTTT. The chain couples TRBV21-1 to TRBJ2-2; TRBD1 is the table's D call, not checked against the DNA. TRBV21-1 is deemed a pseudogene. This CDR3 is built from 13 residues.

The chain has TRBV7-3 and TRBJ2-5; TRBD2 matches at 9 bases. This CDR3 region has 15 residues. CDR1 is SGHTA, CDR2 FQGTGA, per germline. V lost 1 base and J lost 4; bases outside the gene matches: 4. CDR3 sequence: CASSLSGGALETQYF. For the CDR3, the DNA is TGTGCCAGCAGCTTAAGCGGGGGGGCCCTAGAGACCCAGTACTTC.

The chain links TRBV10-2 to TRBJ2-1; no firm D call. Trimming shortened V by 5 bases and J by 0 bases, and 11 bases separated the two germline ends. This CDR3 contains 15 residues. The germline V gene has CDR1 WSHSY and CDR2 SAAADI. In nucleotides, the CDR3 is TGCGCCAGCAGTCCCCGACCGAGCTCCTACAATGAGCAGTTCTTC. Translating it yields CASSPRPSSYNEQFF.

This chain joins TRBV5-6 and TRBJ1-2, with D unresolved. The CDR3 covers 16 residues. Trimming removed 2 bases from V and 5 bases from J, with 19 bases in between. Germline lookup yields CDR1 SGHDT and CDR2 YYEEEE. The CDR3 nucleotides read TGTGCCAGCAGCTTTAGTACAGACCAGTTAATTTATGGCTACACCTTC. Amino acids: CASSFSTDQLIYGYTF.

The chain has TRBV19 and TRBJ2-1, with 8 bases that match TRBD2. Germline trimming cut 4 bases from V and 8 bases from J; bases unmatched to any gene: 10. This CDR3 has 15 residues. The germline CDR1 and CDR2 sequences are LNHDA and SQIVND (reference sequence). CDR3 sequence reads: CASSTRGGGRDEQFF. The CDR3 bases are TGTGCCAGTAGTACACGGGGGGGCGGAAGGGATGAGCAGTTCTTC.

This chain connects TRBV7-8 to TRBJ2-7, with D hard to call. Between the trimmed V and J ends, which lost 5 bases and 0 bases, there was a span of 5 bases. Germline CDR1 reads SGHVS; CDR2 reads FQNEAQ. This CDR3 is built from 12 residues. CDR3 DNA sequence: TGTGCCAGCAGCACTTACTCCTACGAGCAGTACTTC. Its protein product is CASSTYSYEQYF.

This chain links TRBV25-1 with TRBJ2-4; TRBD2 is a possible D gene (7 bases). This CDR3 spans 16 amino acids. Germline-derived CDR1 and CDR2 are MGHDK and SYGVNS. Trimming took 3 bases from V and 0 from J, leaving 12 bases between them. CDR3 sequence: CASSEGGGLAKNIQYF. The CDR3 bases are TGTGCCAGCAGTGAGGGCGGGGGCCTAGCCAAAAACATTCAGTACTTC.

The V and J genes are TRBV5-6 and TRBJ1-4, with 9 positions matching TRBD1. Germline trimming cut 4 bases from V and 0 bases from J; bases unmatched to any gene: 4. Per germline, CDR1 SGHDT and CDR2 YYEEEE. This CDR3 comprises 16 residues. The CDR3 sequence: CASSGGTGPTNEKLFF. CDR3 nucleotides: TGTGCCAGCAGCGGGGGGACAGGGCCAACTAATGAAAAACTGTTTTTT.

The chain is built from TRBV30 and TRBJ1-1, with 9 bases identical to TRBD1. Germline CDR1 and CDR2: GTSNPN and SVGIG (reference sequence). The CDR3 runs 12 residues. With V trimmed by 2 bases and J by 7 bases, 2 bases remained unmatched. DNA of the CDR3: TGTGCCTGGAGTCGACAGGGGGTTGAAGCTTTCTTT. Encoded protein: CAWSRQGVEAFF.

The chain recombines TRBV9 with TRBJ2-2; 10 bases match TRBD1. Germline CDR1 reads SGDLS; CDR2 reads YYNGEE. CDR3 length: 16 amino acids. V gave up 1 base and J gave up 6 bases; unmatched junction bases: 6. CDR3 DNA: TGTGCCAGCAGCGTACTCGGACAGGGGGTGCCCGGGGAGCTGTTTTTT. Residues: CASSVLGQGVPGELFF.

The chain joins TRBV28 to TRBJ2-1, with D tentatively TRBD2 (6 bases). The germline gives CDR1 MDHEN, CDR2 SYDVKM. The length of the CDR3 is 19 residues. V shed 5 bases and J shed 2 bases, with 25 bases lying between them. CDR3 sequence reads: CASSPPWSTGTLPYNEQFF. The CDR3 DNA is TGTGCCAGCAGTCCCCCCTGGTCGACCGGGACTCTCCCCTACAATGAGCAGTTCTTC. The entire variable domain, with the rest obtained from reference TRBV28 and TRBJ2-1, is as follows: DVKVTQSSRYLVKRTGEKVFLECVQDMDHENMFWYRQDPGLGLRLIYFSYDVKMKEKGDIPEGYSVSREKKERFSLILESASTNQTSMYLCASSPPWSTGTLPYNEQFFGPGTRLTVL.

By proportion, this clone is medium-sized. This chain joins TRBV4-1 and TRBJ2-3; D is possibly TRBD2 (5 bases). The CDR3 length is 15 residues. The germline V gene has CDR1 MGHRA and CDR2 YSYEKL. Trimming left V 0 bases short and J 3 bases short, with 10 bases between. CDR3 in amino acids: CASSQEERRTDTQYF. The CDR3 region has the DNA TGCGCCAGCAGCCAAGAAGAGCGGAGAACAGATACGCAGTATTTT.

The table lists this clone with a few counts. V is TRBV18 and J is TRBJ1-1; D is possibly TRBD1 (5 bases). The CDR3 has 15 residues. Germline loops: CDR1 KGHSH, CDR2 LQKENI. The germline V and J ends were trimmed by 5 bases and 0 bases, with 13 bases remaining between them. CDR3 sequence reads: CASSAGSHLNTEAFF. CDR3 nucleotide sequence: TGTGCCAGCTCAGCAGGGTCTCATTTGAACACTGAAGCTTTCTTT. Full variable domain (outside the CDR3, taken from reference TRBV18 and TRBJ1-1): NAGVMQNPRHLVRRRGQEARLRCSPMKGHSHVYWYRQLPEEGLKFMVYLQKENIIDESGMPKERFSAEFPKEGPSILRIQQVVRGDSAAYFCASSAGSHLNTEAFFGQGTRLTVV.

V and J are TRBV28 and TRBJ2-5, with TRBD2 identical over 16 bases. The CDR3 has 17 amino acids. Germline values: CDR1 MDHEN, CDR2 SYDVKM. After removal of 10 bases from V and 9 bases from J, the junction contained 17 bases not matched to a gene. The CDR3 nucleotides are TGTGCCACCTACCTTCCGGGACTAGCGGGGGGGCCCCCGGCCCAGTACTTC. It translates to CATYLPGLAGGPPAQYF.